This T cell receptor (beta chain) was recorded in a study of cytomegalovirus exposure and HLA in healthy donors. Study overall: The 90 to 150 validation repertoires matched the roughly 670 first-cohort repertoires in platform, a later analysis reported.

Profiled with immunoSEQ multiplex PCR; TCRdb holds only in-frame clones, not every one. This sample has fewer than 90,000 clones, with 90% to 96% found just once. The CDR3 has 15 residues. V was clipped by 2 bases and J by 6 bases; unmatched bases: 7. Germline V gives CDR1 PRHDT, CDR2 FYEKMQ (reference sequence). The sample taken for sequencing was PBMCs. This receptor was taken from a man aged 18 to 30 in good health and CMV-seropositive. J is TRBJ2-3 and V is TRBV13; 8 nucleotides line up with TRBD2. The CDR3 nucleotides read TGTGCCAGCAGCTTATCCGGGGGGGTAGGGGATACGCAGTATTTT. Its translation: CASSLSGGVGDTQYF.